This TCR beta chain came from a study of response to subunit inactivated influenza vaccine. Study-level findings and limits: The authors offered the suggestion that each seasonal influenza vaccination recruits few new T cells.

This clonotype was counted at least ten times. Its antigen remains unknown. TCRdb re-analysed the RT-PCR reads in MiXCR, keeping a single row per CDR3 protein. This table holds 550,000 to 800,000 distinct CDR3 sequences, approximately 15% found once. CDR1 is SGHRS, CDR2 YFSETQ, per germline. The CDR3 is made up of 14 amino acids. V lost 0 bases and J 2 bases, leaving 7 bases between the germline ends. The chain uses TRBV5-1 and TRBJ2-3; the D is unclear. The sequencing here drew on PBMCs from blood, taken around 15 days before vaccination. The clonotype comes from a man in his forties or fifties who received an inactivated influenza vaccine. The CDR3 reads CASSLASYTDTQYF. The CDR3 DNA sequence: TGCGCCAGCAGCTTGGCCAGTTACACAGATACGCAGTATTTT.